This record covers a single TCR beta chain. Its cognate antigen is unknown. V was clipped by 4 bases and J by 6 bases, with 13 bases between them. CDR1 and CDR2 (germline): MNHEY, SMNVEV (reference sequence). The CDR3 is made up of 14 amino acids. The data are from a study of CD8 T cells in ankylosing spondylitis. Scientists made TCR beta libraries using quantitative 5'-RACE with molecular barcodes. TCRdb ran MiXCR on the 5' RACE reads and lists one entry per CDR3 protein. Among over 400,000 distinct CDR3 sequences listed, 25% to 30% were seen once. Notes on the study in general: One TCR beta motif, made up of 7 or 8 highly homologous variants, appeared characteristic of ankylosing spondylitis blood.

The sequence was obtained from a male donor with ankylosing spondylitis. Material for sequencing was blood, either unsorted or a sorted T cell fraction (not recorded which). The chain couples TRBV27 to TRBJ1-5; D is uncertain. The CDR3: CASSSREAGQPQHF. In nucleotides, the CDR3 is TGTGCCAGCAGTTCCCGGGAGGCGGGTCAGCCCCAGCATTTT.